The text below deals with one T cell receptor (beta chain). The clone's antigen remains unknown. No much larger clone exists at a distance of one base, and base qualities are not known. The sample belongs to a study of T cell repertoires in cytomegalovirus infection (dated by TCRdb to about 2019). Notes on the research overall: Because public TCR beta signatures pointed to carriage of CMV infection together with the matching HLA type, the HLA type of each donor mattered for the analysis.

Points the paper makes about the study in general: The ex vivo response was dominated by HLA-C-restricted CMV-specific TCR beta clonotypes, and the single most frequent clonotype in two of eight donors was supplied by these HLA-C-restricted clonotypes. Carriers of CMV infection plus the relevant HLA type were discriminated by the cumulative frequency of public TCR beta family members in the study cohort and in an independent roughly 320-donor cohort.

As encoded in the germline V gene, CDR1 is MNHNS while CDR2 is SASEGT. Here V drops 7 bases and J drops 9 bases, and the junction holds 10 bases not matched to any gene. Its CDR3 holds 15 amino acids, cysteine through phenylalanine. The kept DNA is CDR3 alone, 45 bases in frame from the first base. Sequencing relied on an Illumina HiSeq 1500. TCRdb reprocessing: public reads trimmed at Q25 with fastp, clones called with MiXCR, in-frame beta chains kept. Each CDR3 protein gets just one entry, which takes the most common genes and DNA from the rows behind it. The sample table shows 150,000 or so distinct CDR3 sequences, and 20% to 25% are seen once. Approximately 11% of the sample rests with the top ten.

The sequencing sample was made of PBMCs. The clonotype originates from a human donor in good health (CMV status not recorded). Some clones in this sample may be carry-over from other donors' samples. Recombination linked TRBV6-1 to TRBJ2-1; 12 bases in the junction line up with TRBD2. DNA sequence: TGTGCCAGCACCATGACTAGCGGGGGCGGAGGTGAGCAGTTCTTC. Its protein is CASTMTSGGGGEQFF.